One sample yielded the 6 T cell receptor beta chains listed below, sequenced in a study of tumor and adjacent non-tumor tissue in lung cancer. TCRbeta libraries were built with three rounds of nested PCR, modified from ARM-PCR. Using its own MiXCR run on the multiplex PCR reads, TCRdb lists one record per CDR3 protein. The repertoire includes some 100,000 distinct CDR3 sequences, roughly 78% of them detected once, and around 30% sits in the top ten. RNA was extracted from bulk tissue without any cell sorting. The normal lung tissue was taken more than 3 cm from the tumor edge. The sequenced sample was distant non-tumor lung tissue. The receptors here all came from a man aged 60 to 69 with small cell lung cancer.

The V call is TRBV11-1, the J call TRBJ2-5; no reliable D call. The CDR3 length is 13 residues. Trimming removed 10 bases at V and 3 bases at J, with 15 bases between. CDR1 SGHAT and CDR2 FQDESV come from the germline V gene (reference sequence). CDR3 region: CANCLGSEETQYF. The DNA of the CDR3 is TGTGCCAACTGCTTAGGCTCGGAAGAGACCCAGTACTTC. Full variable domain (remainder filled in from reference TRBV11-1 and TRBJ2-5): EAEVAQSPRYKITEKSQAVAFWCDPISGHATLYWYRQILGQGPELLVQFQDESVVDDSQLPKDRFSAERLKGVDSTLKIQPAELGDSAMYLCANCLGSEETQYFGPGTRLLVL.

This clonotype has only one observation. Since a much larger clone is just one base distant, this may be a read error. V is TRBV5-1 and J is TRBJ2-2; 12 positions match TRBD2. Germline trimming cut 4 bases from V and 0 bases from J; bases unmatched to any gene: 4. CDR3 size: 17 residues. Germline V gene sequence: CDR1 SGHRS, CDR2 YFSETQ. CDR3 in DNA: TGCGCCAGCAGCCCGGGACTAGCGGGCACGAACACCGGGGAGCTGTTTTTT. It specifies CASSPGLAGTNTGELFF.

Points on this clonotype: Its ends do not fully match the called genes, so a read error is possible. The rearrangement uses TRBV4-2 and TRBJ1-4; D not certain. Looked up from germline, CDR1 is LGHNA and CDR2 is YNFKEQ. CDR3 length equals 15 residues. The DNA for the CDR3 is TGTGACAGCAGCCAATCCGGGCTGGCTAGTGAAAAGCTGTTTTTT. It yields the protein CDSSQSGLASEKLFF.

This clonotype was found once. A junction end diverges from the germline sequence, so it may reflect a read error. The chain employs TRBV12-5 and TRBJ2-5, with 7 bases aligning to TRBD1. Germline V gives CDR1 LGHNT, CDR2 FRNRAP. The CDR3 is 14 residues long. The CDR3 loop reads CSSSLKGGLETQYF. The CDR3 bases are TGTTCTAGTAGTTTGAAAGGGGGCTTGGAGACCCAGTACTTC.

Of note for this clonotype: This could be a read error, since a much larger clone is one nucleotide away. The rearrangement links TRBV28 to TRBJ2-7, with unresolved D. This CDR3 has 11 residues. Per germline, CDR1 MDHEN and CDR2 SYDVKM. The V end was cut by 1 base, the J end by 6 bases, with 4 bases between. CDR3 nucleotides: TGTGCCAGCAGTTTATTGTGCGAGCAGTACTTC. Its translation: CASSLLCEQYF.

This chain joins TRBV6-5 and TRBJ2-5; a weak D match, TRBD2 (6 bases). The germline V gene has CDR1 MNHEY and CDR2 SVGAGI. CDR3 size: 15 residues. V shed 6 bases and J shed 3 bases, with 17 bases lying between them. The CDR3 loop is CASSSAGFGEETQYF. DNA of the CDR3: TGTGCCAGCAGCTCCGCGGGATTTGGGGAAGAGACCCAGTACTTC.